Listed below are T cell receptor beta chains from one sample, sequenced in a study of Graves' ophthalmopathy and Graves' hyperthyroidism. Via MiXCR, TCRdb re-called the multiplex PCR reads, giving one row per CDR3 protein. The sample holds over 45,000 distinct CDR3 sequences, about 50% seen once. Input material: peripheral blood. The receptors originated from an adult man with Graves' ophthalmopathy. The CDR3 runs from the conserved cysteine through the conserved F or W. The D gene is left open where the match is weak. Not all rows give a size; the values are once, few, many and, for expanded clones, a class.

V gene	clone size	J gene	D gene	CDR3 DNA	CDR3 protein
TRBV29-1	-	TRBJ1-5	-	TGCAGCGTTGTGTGGGGGGGTCAGCCCCAGCATTTT	CSVVWGGQPQHF
TRBV19	medium-sized	TRBJ1-2	TRBD1	TGTGCCAGTCGGCGAGGGGCAGGGGGTTACGACTATGGCTACACCTTC	CASRRGAGGYDYGYTF
TRBV6-6	many	TRBJ2-2	TRBD2	TGTGCCAGCACTGAACCGGGACTAGCGAGGCCGAACACCGGGGAGCTGTTTTTT	CASTEPGLARPNTGELFF
TRBV12-3/TRBV12-4	-	TRBJ2-1	TRBD1	TGTGCCAGCAGTCCGGGACAGGTTACCTACAATGAGCAGTTCTTC	CASSPGQVTYNEQFF
TRBV20-1	few	TRBJ1-5	-	TGCAGTGCTACAGCCGGGACGGACAATCAGCCCCAGCATTTT	CSATAGTDNQPQHF
TRBV5-8	-	TRBJ2-5	TRBD1	TGTGCCAGCAGCTTGGGACAGGGACAAGAGACCCAGTACTTC	CASSLGQGQETQYF
TRBV6-1	many	TRBJ2-7	-	TGTGCCAGCATCAAAGACAGAGGGAGCGCCTTCGAGCAGTACTTC	CASIKDRGSAFEQYF
TRBV10-1	-	TRBJ2-3	-	TGCGCCAGCAGTGAGTTCCCTTTGGGGTTGAGCACAGATACGCAGTATTTT	CASSEFPLGLSTDTQYF
TRBV20-1	-	TRBJ2-7	TRBD1	TGCAGTGCTAAGGGACGGGACAGGGTGTACGAGCAGTACTTC	CSAKGRDRVYEQYF
TRBV7-8	-	TRBJ2-5	-	TGTGCCAGCAGCTCGGTCCCAAGGGGAGAGACCCAGTACTTC	CASSSVPRGETQYF
TRBV20-1	-	TRBJ2-7	-	TGCAGTGCTCCATGGACGGGGAGCGCCTACGAGCAGTACTTC	CSAPWTGSAYEQYF
TRBV24-1	few	TRBJ2-7	TRBD2	TGTGCCACCAGTGACTCTGGACTAGCGGGAGGGAATTACGAGCAGTACTTC	CATSDSGLAGGNYEQYF
TRBV5-1	-	TRBJ2-2	-	TGCGCCAGCAGCACAGGCCCTGGCACCGGGGAGCTGTTTTTT	CASSTGPGTGELFF
TRBV5-8	many	TRBJ2-7	TRBD2	TGTGCCAGCAGCTCGTTGGGCGGGAGAATCTACGAGCAGTACTTC	CASSSLGGRIYEQYF
TRBV25-1	-	TRBJ1-4	TRBD1	TGTGCCAGCAGTGATGGTCTGAGGGGGCGGGATGAAAAACTGTTTTTT	CASSDGLRGRDEKLFF
TRBV6-6	many	TRBJ1-3	-	TGTGCCAGCAGTTACCTCCCCGGACGCACTGGAAACACCATATATTTT	CASSYLPGRTGNTIYF
TRBV6-5	many	TRBJ1-2	-	TGTGCCAGTACCCGATTAAAAGGGGGGAACTATGGCTACACCTTC	CASTRLKGGNYGYTF
TRBV20-1	-	TRBJ2-3	TRBD1	TGCAGTGCTAGGGGGACAGGCTCTAGCACAGATACGCAGTATTTT	CSARGTGSSTDTQYF
TRBV7-9	-	TRBJ2-2	TRBD1	TGTGCCAGCAGCACCGGACAGGGGAACACCGGGGAGCTGTTTTTT	CASSTGQGNTGELFF
TRBV5-8	many	TRBJ1-6	-	TGTGCCAGCAGCCCGCGGACAGACAATAATTCACCCCTCCACTTT	CASSPRTDNNSPLHF
TRBV20-1	once	TRBJ2-7	-	TGCAGTGCGAGTTCTGGGGCCAGACCCTACGAGCAGTACTTC	CSASSGARPYEQYF
TRBV9	-	TRBJ2-7	-	TGTGCCAGCAGCGTAGATGGGAGCGAGCAGTACTTC	CASSVDGSEQYF
TRBV10-1	many	TRBJ2-4	TRBD2	TGCGCCAGCTCAGTATCGGGGGGTGCTAACATTCAGTACTTC	CASSVSGGANIQYF
TRBV9	-	TRBJ2-7	TRBD1	TGTGCCAGCAGCGGGGGACAGGGCACCGACGAGCAGTACTTC	CASSGGQGTDEQYF
TRBV3-1	-	TRBJ2-1	-	TGTGCCAGCAGCCTCGGGCCCAACAATGAGCAGTTCTTC	CASSLGPNNEQFF
TRBV7-9	-	TRBJ1-1	TRBD1	TGTGCCAGCAGCGCTGACAGGGTGAACACTGAAGCTTTCTTT	CASSADRVNTEAFF
TRBV13	-	TRBJ2-5	-	TGTGCCAGCAGCTTAGGAGGGGACCAAGAGACCCAGTACTTC	CASSLGGDQETQYF
TRBV25-1	-	TRBJ2-2	TRBD2	TGTGCCAGCAGTGTTACCCCGGGACAGGGAAGATCTAGCGGGAGGGCCGGGAAGGCCGGGGAGCTGTTTTTT	CASSVTPGQGRSSGRAGKAGELFF
TRBV15	-	TRBJ2-5	-	TGTGCCACCAGCAGACCGGGACGGGGGCGGGTAACCCAGTACTTC	CATSRPGRGRVTQYF
TRBV20-1	many	TRBJ2-5	-	TGCAGTGCTGACCGGGAGCCTAGAGGGACCCAGTACTTC	CSADREPRGTQYF
TRBV20-1	many	TRBJ2-5	TRBD2	TGCAGTGCCCTGAGGACTAGCGGGGGAGAGACCCAGTACTTC	CSALRTSGGETQYF
TRBV27	-	TRBJ2-5	TRBD2	TGTGCCAGCAGTTTAATAGGACTAGCGGGGGGGCAGAAAGAGACCCAGTACTTC	CASSLIGLAGGQKETQYF
TRBV5-1	few	TRBJ2-5	TRBD1	TGCGCCAGCAGCTTGCCCGGACAGGGGACGGGGACCCAGTACTTC	CASSLPGQGTGTQYF
TRBV7-6	-	TRBJ2-5	TRBD1	TGTGCCAGCAGCTTAAGGGGGCGAGAAGAGACCCAGTACTTC	CASSLRGREETQYF
TRBV10-1	few	TRBJ2-7	-	TGCGCCAGCAGTGATCGAGTTCCCGAGGACGAGCAGTACTTC	CASSDRVPEDEQYF
TRBV9	-	TRBJ1-5	-	TGTGCCAGCAGCGTAGGGGGGTTAGAGACCCAGCATTTT	CASSVGGLETQHF
TRBV2	many	TRBJ1-1	-	TGTGCCAGCAGTGAAGTCGGGGTATACACTGAAGCTTTCTTT	CASSEVGVYTEAFF
TRBV3-1	many	TRBJ1-2	TRBD1	TGTGCCAGCAGCCAAGAGTCCCAGGGGGCTGGCTACACCTTC	CASSQESQGAGYTF
TRBV10-3	-	TRBJ2-7	TRBD2	TGTGCCATCAGTGAGGCGGGAGAGGTCGAGCAGTACTTC	CAISEAGEVEQYF
TRBV20-1	medium-sized	TRBJ2-7	-	TGCAGCTTAGGTGGGACCGGGACCTACGAGCAGTACTTC	CSLGGTGTYEQYF
TRBV19	-	TRBJ2-6	TRBD1	TGTGCCAGTAGATCTCCGGGACAGTTAATCTCTGGGGCCAACGTCCTGACTTTC	CASRSPGQLISGANVLTF
TRBV27	many	TRBJ1-6	TRBD1	TGTGCCAGCAAAACCCAGGGGGCGCGCGGTAATTCACCCCTCCACTTT	CASKTQGARGNSPLHF
TRBV19	-	TRBJ2-1	TRBD1	TGTGCCAGTAGGGAGGACAGGAGTACCTACAATGAGCAGTTCTTC	CASREDRSTYNEQFF
TRBV12-3/TRBV12-4	many	TRBJ2-2	-	TGTGCCAGCAGTCAAGGACCCACCGGGGAGCTGTTTTTT	CASSQGPTGELFF
TRBV19	few	TRBJ1-5	-	TGTGCCAGTAGTCCTTCTCTGTCGCCCCAGCATTTT	CASSPSLSPQHF
TRBV20-1	many	TRBJ1-2	TRBD1	TGCAGTGCTAGGGCAATATTGACAGGGGGCAAAGGCTACACCTTC	CSARAILTGGKGYTF
TRBV9	-	TRBJ1-2	TRBD1	TGTGCCAGCAGCCCTTACGGGACAGGGAAAGGCTACACCTTC	CASSPYGTGKGYTF
TRBV5-5	medium-sized	TRBJ2-1	-	TGTGCCAGCAGCTTGGGGATTTACAATGAGCAGTTCTTC	CASSLGIYNEQFF
TRBV20-1	-	TRBJ1-2	-	TGCAGTGCTAGAGGGGGAACAGGACAAAGGAACTATGGCTACACCTTC	CSARGGTGQRNYGYTF
TRBV7-8	-	TRBJ2-1	TRBD2	TGTGCCAACACCCTACTGCCCGGGGGGGTCTCCTACAATGAGCAGTTCTTC	CANTLLPGGVSYNEQFF
TRBV24-1	many	TRBJ1-1	-	TGTGCCACCAGTGACTCAGAAAACACTGAAGCTTTCTTT	CATSDSENTEAFF
TRBV12-3/TRBV12-4	many	TRBJ1-6	-	TGTGCCAGCACCTCACACCAAGATAATTCACCCCTCCACTTT	CASTSHQDNSPLHF
TRBV7-3	-	TRBJ2-4	TRBD1	TGTGCCAGCAGCTTCGGGACAGGGGAGAACATTCAGTACTTC	CASSFGTGENIQYF
TRBV19	-	TRBJ1-3	-	TGTGCCAGTAGTGCCCGACAGCCTGGAAACACCATATATTTT	CASSARQPGNTIYF
TRBV7-2	many	TRBJ1-5	-	TGTGCCAGCAGCTCCCGCGGTTGGTTTTGGAATCAGCCCCAGCATTTT	CASSSRGWFWNQPQHF
TRBV24-1	few	TRBJ2-1	TRBD2	TGTGCCACGCAGCGGGAGGGCCCCAATGAGCAGTTCTTC	CATQREGPNEQFF
TRBV7-2	-	TRBJ2-7	-	TGTGCCAGCAGCGAGGGAGGTCCTCAGTGCTTC	CASSEGGPQCF
TRBV27	few	TRBJ2-4	-	TGTGCCAGCAGTGTCACCGGGGGAAACATTCAGTACTTC	CASSVTGGNIQYF